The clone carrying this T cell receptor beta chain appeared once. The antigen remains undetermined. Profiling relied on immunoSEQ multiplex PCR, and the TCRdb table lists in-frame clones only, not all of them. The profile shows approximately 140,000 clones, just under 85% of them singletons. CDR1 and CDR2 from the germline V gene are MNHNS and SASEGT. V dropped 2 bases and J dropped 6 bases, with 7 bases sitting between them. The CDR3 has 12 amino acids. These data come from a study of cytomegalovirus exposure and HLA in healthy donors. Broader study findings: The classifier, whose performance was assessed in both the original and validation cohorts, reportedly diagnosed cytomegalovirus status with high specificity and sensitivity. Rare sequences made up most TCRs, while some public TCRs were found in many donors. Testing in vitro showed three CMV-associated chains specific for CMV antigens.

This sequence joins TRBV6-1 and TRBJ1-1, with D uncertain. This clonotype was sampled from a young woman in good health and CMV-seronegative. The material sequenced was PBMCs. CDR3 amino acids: CASSESVSEAFF. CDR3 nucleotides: TGTGCCAGCAGTGAAAGCGTTTCTGAAGCTTTCTTT.